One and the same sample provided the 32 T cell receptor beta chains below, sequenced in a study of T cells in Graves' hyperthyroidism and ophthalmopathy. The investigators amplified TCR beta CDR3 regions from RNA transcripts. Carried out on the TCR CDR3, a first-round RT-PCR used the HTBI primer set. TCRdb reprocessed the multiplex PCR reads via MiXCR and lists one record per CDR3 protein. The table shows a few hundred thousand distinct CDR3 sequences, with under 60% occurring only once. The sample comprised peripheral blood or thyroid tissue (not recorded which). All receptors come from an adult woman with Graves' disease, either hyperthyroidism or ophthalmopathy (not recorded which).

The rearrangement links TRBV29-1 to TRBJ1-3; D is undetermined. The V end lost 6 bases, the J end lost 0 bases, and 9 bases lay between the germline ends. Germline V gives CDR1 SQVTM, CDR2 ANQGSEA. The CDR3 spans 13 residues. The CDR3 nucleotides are TGCAGCGTGCTCCAGAGCTCTGGAAACACCATATATTTT. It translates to CSVLQSSGNTIYF.

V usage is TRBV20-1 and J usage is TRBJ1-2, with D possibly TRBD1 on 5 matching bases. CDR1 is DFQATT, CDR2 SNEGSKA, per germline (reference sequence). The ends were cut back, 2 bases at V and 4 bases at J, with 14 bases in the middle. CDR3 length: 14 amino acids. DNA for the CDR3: TGCAGTGCTAGAACCCCCTCAGGGTCCTATGGCTACACCTTC. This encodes CSARTPSGSYGYTF.

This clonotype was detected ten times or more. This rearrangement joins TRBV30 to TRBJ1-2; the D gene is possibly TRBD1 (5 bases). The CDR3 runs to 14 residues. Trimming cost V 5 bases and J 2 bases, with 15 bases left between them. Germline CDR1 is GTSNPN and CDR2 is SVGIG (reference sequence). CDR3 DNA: TGTGCCTGGTCTCCGGGACGGCAAAACTATGGCTACACCTTC. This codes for CAWSPGRQNYGYTF.

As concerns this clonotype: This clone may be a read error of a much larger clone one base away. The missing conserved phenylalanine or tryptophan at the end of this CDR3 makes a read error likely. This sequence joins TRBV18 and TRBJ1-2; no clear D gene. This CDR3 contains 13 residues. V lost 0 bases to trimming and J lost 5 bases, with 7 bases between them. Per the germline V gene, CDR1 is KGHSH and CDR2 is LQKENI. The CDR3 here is CASSPPVTYGYTL. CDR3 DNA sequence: TGTGCCAGCTCACCACCGGTCACTTATGGCTACACCTTA.

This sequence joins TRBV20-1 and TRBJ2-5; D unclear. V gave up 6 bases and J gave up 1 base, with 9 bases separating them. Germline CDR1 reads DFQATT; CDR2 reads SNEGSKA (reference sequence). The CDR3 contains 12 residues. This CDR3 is CSAAQVQETQYF. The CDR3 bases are TGCAGTGCCGCCCAGGTCCAAGAGACCCAGTACTTC.

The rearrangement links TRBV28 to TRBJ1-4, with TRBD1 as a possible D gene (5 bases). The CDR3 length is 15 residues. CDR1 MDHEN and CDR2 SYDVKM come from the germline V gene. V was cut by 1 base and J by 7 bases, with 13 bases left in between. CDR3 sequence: CASSLLGDRGEKLFF. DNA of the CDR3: TGTGCCAGCAGTTTATTGGGGGACCGCGGTGAAAAACTGTTTTTT.

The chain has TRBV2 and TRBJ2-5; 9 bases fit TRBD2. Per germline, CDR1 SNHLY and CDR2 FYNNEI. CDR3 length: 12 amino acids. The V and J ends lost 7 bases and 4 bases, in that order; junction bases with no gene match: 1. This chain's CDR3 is CASMTSGETQYF. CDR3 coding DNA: TGTGCCAGCATGACTAGCGGAGAGACCCAGTACTTC.

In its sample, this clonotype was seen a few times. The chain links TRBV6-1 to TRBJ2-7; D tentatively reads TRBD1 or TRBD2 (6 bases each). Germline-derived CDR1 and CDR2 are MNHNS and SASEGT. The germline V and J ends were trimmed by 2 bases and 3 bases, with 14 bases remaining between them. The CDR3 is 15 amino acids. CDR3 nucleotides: TGTGCCAGCAGTGAATTAGGGGGGAGCCTCTACGAGCAGTACTTC. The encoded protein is CASSELGGSLYEQYF.

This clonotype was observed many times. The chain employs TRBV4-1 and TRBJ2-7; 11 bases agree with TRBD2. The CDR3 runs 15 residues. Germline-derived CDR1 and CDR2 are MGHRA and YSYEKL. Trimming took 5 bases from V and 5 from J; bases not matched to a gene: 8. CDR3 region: CASSSRLAGSDEQYF. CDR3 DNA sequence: TGCGCCAGCAGCTCCCGACTAGCGGGATCCGACGAGCAGTACTTC.

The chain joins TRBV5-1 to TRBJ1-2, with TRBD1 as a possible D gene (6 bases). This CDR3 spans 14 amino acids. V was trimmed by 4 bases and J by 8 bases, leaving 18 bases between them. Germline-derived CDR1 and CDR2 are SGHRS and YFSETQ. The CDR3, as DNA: TGCGCCAGCAGCCCAGTCCCAGGGGCTTGGGGCTACACCTTC. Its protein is CASSPVPGAWGYTF.

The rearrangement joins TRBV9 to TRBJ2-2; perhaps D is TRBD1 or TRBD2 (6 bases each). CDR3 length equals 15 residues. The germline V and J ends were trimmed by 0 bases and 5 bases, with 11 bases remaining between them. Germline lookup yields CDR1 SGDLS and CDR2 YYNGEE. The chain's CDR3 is CASSVGGAWTGELFF. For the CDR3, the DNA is TGTGCCAGCAGCGTAGGGGGGGCTTGGACCGGGGAGCTGTTTTTT.

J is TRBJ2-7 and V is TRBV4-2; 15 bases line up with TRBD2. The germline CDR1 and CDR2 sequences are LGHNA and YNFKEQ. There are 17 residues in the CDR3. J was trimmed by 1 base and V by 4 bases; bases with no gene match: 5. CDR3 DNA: TGTGCCAGCAGCCCCGGACTAGCGGGAGGGTATTCCTACGAGCAGTACTTC. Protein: CASSPGLAGGYSYEQYF.

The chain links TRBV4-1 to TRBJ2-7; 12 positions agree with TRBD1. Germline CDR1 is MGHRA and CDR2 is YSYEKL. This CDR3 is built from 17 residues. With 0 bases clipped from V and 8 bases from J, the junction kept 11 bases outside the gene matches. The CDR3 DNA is TGCGCCAGCAGCCAAGAATCTGGCGGGACAGGGGGCTTTAAGCAGTACTTC. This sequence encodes CASSQESGGTGGFKQYF.

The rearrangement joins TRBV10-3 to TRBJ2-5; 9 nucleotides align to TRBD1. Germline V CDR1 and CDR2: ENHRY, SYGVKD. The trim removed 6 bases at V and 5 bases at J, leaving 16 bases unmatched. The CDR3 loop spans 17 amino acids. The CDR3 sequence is CAISATTGTGPGETQYF. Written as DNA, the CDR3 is TGTGCCATCAGCGCGACGACAGGGACAGGGCCGGGGGAGACCCAGTACTTC.

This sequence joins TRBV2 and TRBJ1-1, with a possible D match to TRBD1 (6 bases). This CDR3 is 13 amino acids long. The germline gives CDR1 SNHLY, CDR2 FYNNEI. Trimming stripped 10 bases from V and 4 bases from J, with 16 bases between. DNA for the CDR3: TGTGCCACCGGACAGACGAGTGGCACTGAAGCTTTCTTT. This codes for CATGQTSGTEAFF.

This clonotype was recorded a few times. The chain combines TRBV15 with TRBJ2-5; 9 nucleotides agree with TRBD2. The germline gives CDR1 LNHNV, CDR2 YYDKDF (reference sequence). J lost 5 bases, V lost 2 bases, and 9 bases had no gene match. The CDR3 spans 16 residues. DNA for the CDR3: TGTGCCACCAGCAGATTAGCGGGAGCGAGTGTCGAGACCCAGTACTTC. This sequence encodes CATSRLAGASVETQYF.

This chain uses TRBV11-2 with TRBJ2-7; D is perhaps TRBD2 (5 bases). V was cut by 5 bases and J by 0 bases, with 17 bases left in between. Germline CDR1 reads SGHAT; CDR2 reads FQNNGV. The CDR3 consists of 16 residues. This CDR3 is CASSTNRGMSSYEQYF. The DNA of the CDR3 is TGTGCCAGCAGCACGAACCGGGGTATGAGCTCCTACGAGCAGTACTTC.

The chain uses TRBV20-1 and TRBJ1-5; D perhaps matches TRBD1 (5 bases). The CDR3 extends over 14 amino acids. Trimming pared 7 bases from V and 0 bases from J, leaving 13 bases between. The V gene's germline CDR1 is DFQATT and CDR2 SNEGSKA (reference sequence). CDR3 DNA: TGCAGTGGGCGCCCAGGGTCTAGCAATCAGCCCCAGCATTTT. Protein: CSGRPGSSNQPQHF.

The CDR3 DNA sequence: TGCGCCAGCAGCCCCGGACCGCCAGGGGGGGGAATTTCGTACGAGCAGTACTTC. Translating it yields CASSPGPPGGGISYEQYF. V and J are TRBV4-1 and TRBJ2-7, with D perhaps assigned TRBD1 or TRBD2 (7 bases each). The CDR3 sequence is 18 residues long. V was trimmed by 4 bases and J by 4 bases, leaving 26 bases between them. Germline CDR1 reads MGHRA; CDR2 reads YSYEKL.

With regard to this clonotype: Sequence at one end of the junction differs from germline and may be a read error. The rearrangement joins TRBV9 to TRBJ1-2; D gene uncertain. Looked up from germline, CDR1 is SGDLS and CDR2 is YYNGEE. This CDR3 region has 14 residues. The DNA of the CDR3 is TGCGCCAGCAGCTCCGAACAGAGGAACTATGGCTACACCTTC. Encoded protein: CASSSEQRNYGYTF.

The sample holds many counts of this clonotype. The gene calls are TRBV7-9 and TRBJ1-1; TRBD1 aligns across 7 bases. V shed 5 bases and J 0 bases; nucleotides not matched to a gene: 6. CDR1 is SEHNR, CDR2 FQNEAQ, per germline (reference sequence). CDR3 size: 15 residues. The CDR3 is CASSPFGTVNTEAFF. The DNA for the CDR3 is TGTGCCAGCAGCCCGTTTGGGACAGTGAACACTGAAGCTTTCTTT.

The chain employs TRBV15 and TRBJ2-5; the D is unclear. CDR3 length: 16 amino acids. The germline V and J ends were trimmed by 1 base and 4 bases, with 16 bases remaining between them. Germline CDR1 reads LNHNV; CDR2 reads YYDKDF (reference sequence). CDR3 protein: CATSRASGPLGETQYF. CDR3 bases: TGTGCCACCAGCAGAGCCTCCGGCCCCCTGGGAGAGACCCAGTACTTC. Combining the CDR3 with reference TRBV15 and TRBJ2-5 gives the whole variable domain DAMVIQNPRYQVTQFGKPVTLSCSQTLNHNVMYWYQQKSSQAPKLLFHYYDKDFNNEADTPDNFQSRRPNTSFCFLDIRSPGLGDTAMYLCATSRASGPLGETQYFGPGTRLLVL.

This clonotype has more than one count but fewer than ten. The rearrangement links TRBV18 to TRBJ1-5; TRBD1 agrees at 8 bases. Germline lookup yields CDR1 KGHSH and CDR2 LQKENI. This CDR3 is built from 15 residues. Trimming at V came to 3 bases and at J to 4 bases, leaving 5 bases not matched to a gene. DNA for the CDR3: TGTGCCAGCTCACCGGACAGGGAGGGAAATCAGCCCCAGCATTTT. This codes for CASSPDREGNQPQHF. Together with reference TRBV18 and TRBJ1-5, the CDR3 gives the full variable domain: NAGVMQNPRHLVRRRGQEARLRCSPMKGHSHVYWYRQLPEEGLKFMVYLQKENIIDESGMPKERFSAEFPKEGPSILRIQQVVRGDSAAYFCASSPDREGNQPQHFGDGTRLSIL.

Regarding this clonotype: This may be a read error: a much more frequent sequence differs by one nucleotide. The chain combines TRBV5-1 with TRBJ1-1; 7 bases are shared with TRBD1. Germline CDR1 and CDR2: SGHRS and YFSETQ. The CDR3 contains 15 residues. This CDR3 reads CASSSLPTGNSEAFF. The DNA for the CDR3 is TGCGCCAGCAGCTCCCTCCCGACAGGGAACTCTGAAGCTTTCTTT.

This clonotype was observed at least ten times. CDR3 sequence: CASSLTSGRGEQYF. The CDR3 DNA follows: TGTGCCAGTAGTCTAACTAGCGGGAGAGGCGAGCAGTACTTC. The chain employs TRBV19 and TRBJ2-7, with 11 positions matching TRBD2. The CDR3 runs to 14 residues. Germline V gene data show CDR1 as LNHDA and CDR2 as SQIVND (reference sequence). After removal of 5 bases from V and 6 bases from J, the junction contained 6 bases not matched to a gene. The whole variable domain, remainder taken from reference TRBV19 and TRBJ2-7, is DGGITQSPKYLFRKEGQNVTLSCEQNLNHDAMYWYRQDPGQGLRLIYYSQIVNDFQKGDIAEGYSVSREKKESFPLTVTSAQKNPTAFYLCASSLTSGRGEQYFGPGTRLTVT.

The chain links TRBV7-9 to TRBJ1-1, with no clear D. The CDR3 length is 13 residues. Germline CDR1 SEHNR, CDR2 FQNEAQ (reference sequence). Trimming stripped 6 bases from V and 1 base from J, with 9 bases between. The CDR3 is CASSAAGNTEAFF. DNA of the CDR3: TGTGCCAGCAGTGCGGCAGGGAACACTGAAGCTTTCTTT.

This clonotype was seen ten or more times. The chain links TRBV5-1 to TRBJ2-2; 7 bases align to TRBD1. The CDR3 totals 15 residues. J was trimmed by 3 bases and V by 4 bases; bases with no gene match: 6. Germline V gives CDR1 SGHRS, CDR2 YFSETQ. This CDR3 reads CASSLGDSHTGELFF. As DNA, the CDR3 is TGCGCCAGCAGCCTGGGGGACAGCCACACCGGGGAGCTGTTTTTT.

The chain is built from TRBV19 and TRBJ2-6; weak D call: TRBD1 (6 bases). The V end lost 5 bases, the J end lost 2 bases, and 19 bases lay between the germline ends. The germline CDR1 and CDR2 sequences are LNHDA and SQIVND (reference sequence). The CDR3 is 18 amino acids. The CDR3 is CASSPSQGVVPGANVLTF. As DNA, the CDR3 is TGTGCCAGTAGTCCATCACAGGGAGTGGTACCTGGGGCCAACGTCCTGACTTTC.

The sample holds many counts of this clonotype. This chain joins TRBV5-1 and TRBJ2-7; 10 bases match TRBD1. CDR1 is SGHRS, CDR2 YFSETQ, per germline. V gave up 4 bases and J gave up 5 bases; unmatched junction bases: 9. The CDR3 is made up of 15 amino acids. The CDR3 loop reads CASSHSRTGGNEQYF. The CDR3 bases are TGCGCCAGCAGCCACTCCCGGACAGGGGGTAACGAGCAGTACTTC.

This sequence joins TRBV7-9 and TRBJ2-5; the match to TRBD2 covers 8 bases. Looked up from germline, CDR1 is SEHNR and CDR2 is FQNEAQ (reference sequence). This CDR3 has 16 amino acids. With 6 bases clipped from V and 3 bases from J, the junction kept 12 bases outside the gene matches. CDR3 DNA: TGTGCCAGCAGAGGGGCGAGCGGGAGAGAAGAAGAGACCCAGTACTTC. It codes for CASRGASGREEETQYF.

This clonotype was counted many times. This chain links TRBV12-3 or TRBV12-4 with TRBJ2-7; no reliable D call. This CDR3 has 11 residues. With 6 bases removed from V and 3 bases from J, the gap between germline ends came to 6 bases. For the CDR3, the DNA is TGTGCCAGCAGCCGATACTACGAGCAGTACTTC. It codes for CASSRYYEQYF.

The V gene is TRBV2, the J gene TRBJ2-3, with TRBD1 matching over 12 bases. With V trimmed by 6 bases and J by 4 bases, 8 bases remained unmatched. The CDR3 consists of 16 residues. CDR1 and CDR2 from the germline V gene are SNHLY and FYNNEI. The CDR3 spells CASSSRDRGRPDTQYF. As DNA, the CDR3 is TGTGCCAGCAGCTCACGGGACAGGGGGCGCCCAGATACGCAGTATTTT.